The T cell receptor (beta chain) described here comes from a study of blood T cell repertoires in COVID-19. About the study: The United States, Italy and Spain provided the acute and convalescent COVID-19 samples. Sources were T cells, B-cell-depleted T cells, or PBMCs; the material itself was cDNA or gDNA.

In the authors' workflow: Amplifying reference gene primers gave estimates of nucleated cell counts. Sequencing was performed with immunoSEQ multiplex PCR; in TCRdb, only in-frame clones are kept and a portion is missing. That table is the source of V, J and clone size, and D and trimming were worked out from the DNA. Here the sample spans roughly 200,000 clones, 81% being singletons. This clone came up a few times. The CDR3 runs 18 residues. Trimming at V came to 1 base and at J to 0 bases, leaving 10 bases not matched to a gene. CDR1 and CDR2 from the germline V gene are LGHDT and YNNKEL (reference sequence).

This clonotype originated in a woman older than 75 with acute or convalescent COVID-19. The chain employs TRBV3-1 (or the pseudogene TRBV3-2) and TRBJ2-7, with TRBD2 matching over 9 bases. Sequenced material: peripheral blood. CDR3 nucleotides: TGTGCCAGCAGCCAAGCCCCCGGGGGAGCGGGGGGCTCCTACGAGCAGTACTTC. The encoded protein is CASSQAPGGAGGSYEQYF.